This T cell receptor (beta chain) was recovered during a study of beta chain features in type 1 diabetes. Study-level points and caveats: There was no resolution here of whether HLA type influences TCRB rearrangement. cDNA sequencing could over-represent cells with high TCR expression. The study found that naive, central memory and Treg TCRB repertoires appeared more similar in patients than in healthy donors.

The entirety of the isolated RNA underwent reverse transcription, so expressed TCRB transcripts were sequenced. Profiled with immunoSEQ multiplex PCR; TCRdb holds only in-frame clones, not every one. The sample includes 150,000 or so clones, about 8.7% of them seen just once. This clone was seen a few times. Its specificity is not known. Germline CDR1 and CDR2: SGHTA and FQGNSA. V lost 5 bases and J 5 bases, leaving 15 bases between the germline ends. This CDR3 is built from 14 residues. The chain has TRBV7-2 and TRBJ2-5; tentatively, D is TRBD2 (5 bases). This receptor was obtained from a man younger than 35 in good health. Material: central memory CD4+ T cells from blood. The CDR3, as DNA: TGTGCCAGCAGCAAGGACCGGTGGGAGGAGACCCAGTACTTC. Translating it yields CASSKDRWEETQYF. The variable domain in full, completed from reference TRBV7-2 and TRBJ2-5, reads GAGVSQSPSNKVTEKGKDVELRCDPISGHTALYWYRQSLGQGLEFLIYFQGNSAPDKSGLPSDRFSAERTGGSVSTLTIQRTQQEDSAVYLCASSKDRWEETQYFGPGTRLLVL.